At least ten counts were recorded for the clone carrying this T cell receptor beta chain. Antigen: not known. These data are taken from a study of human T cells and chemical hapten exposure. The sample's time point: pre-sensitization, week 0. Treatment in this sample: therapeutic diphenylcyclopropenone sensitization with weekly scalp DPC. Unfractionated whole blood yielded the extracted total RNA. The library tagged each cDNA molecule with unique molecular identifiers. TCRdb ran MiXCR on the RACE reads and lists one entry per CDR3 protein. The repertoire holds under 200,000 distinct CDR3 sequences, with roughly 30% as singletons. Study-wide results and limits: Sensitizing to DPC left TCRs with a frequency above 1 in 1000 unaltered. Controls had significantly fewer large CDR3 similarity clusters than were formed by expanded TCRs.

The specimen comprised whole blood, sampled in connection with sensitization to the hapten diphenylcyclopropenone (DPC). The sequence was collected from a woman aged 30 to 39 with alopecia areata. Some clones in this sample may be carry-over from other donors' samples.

CDR3 DNA sequence: TGCAGCGTTTCACAGTCCTCTGGAAACACCATATATTTT. This encodes CSVSQSSGNTIYF. The chain couples TRBV29-1 to TRBJ1-3; the D is unclear. Trimming took 5 bases from V and 0 from J, leaving 8 bases between them. CDR1 and CDR2 (germline): SQVTM, ANQGSEA. The CDR3 is made up of 13 amino acids.